The present T cell receptor beta chain was sequenced within a study of PD-L1 blockade in urothelial cancer (dated 2017 in TCRdb). For the study in its entirety: Therapy was started at some point between 2013 and 2015 for all patients, and atezolizumab 1,200 mg was administered intravenously every 3 weeks. Twenty-five of 29 patients were males with bladder-origin urothelial cancer, and about two thirds of the roughly 30 reported a prior smoking history. Patients had an ECOG performance status of 0 or 1 and had received between 0 and 3 prior chemotherapy regimens. Blood samples were analyzed 3 weeks after the start of treatment (second dose) and 6 weeks after the start of treatment. Blood samples yielded a median of about 150,000 T cells and tens of thousands of unique TCRs, with median clonality roughly 0.082. Somatic, immune and clinical correlates of response to PD-L1 blockade with atezolizumab in urothelial cancer were the focus of an exploratory multi-omic analysis. Pretreatment tumor samples, along with matched peripheral blood collected serially before and after atezolizumab treatment, underwent TCR sequencing. Durable clinical benefit was defined as a progression-free survival longer than 6 months, and TCR features were additionally tested against progression-free survival and overall survival. In the same patients, whole exome sequencing and RNA sequencing of pretreatment tumors were performed in addition to TCR sequencing. Durable clinical benefit was achieved by nine patients and was not achieved by 20 patients. Some 30 patients had pretreatment blood TCR-seq, about 24 had at least one posttreatment blood collection, and about 24 had tumor TCR-seq. Paper-wide results and their limitations: At 3 weeks after the start of treatment, tumor-associated TCR clones in peripheral blood had expanded more in patients with durable benefit (n ≈ 24, p = 0.022). Because of the small sample size (n of about 30) and the many exploratory analyses performed, the results are intended to be regarded as hypothesis-generating. A pretreatment peripheral blood TCR clonality below the median was linked to improved progression-free and overall survival.

The sample's time point label, in plain terms: pretreatment peripheral blood. The cohort included 25 to 30 patients with locally advanced or metastatic urothelial carcinoma who were treated at Memorial Sloan Kettering on a trial protocol. Peripheral blood mononuclear cells were collected from each patient pretreatment and during treatment, giving between 1 and 8 total time points per patient. The Qiagen DNeasy Blood extraction kit was used to purify genomic DNA from total PBMCs and tumor samples. Collected pretreatment and during treatment, PBMCs were isolated and stored as previously described. As to this clone: The antigen this receptor binds is unknown. No base quality values were provided; no much bigger clone lies one nucleotide off.

Synthetic TCR analog templates were spiked into each PCR so that absolute template abundance could be estimated from read counts. The immunoSEQ assay used bias-controlled V and J gene primers to amplify TCRbeta CDR3 regions from genomic DNA. Sequencing of rearranged TCRbeta segments was performed at approximately 20X coverage. As for the original processing: Clustering was used to correct sequencing errors, and CDR3s were annotated against IMGT so that V, D and J genes could be assigned. Downstream analyses used only productive TCRbeta rearrangements and left out out-of-frame or stop-codon sequences. To compute clonality, Shannon entropy was normalized by the log of the number of unique productive sequences and then subtracted from one. Fisher's exact test with Benjamini-Hochberg correction, at a threshold of adjusted p below 0.01, was used to find clones that differed between time points or between blood and tumor. Not all clones reach the TCRdb copy of this immuneACCESS table, which keeps in-frame sequences only. Checked studies attribute under half of the gap to unresolved V genes and leave the rest unexplained. V and J calls and clone size are those listed in that table; D and trimming were worked out from the DNA. The sample data list approximately 86,000 clones, and approximately 80% of these were observed just once. The ten largest clones take up less than 8.5% of the sample.

From the cysteine through the phenylalanine, the CDR3 covers 15 amino acids. The read is trimmed to its CDR3 DNA, 45 bases read in frame from base 1. CDR1 is given as SGHRS and CDR2 as YFSETQ, both from the germline V gene. The V and J ends are trimmed by 2 bases and 6 bases, leaving 14 bases between them. Sequencing used PBMCs, obtained around atezolizumab (anti-PD-L1) treatment. The receptor was derived from a man aged 35-49 years with urothelial cancer. The rearranged segments are TRBV5-1 and TRBJ2-2; the D segment could be TRBD1, given 5 matching bases. In nucleotides, the sequence is TGCGCCAGCAGCTTTAACCAGGGTAACCCCGGGGAGCTGTTTTTT. Translated, this is CASSFNQGNPGELFF.